Below, 22 T cell receptor beta chains from the same sample are listed, as sequenced in a study of OX40 agonist ivuxolimab in advanced cancers. Using immunoSEQ multiplex PCR, the repertoire was profiled, and TCRdb retains in-frame clones only, with some absent. The sample yields some 85,000 clones, around nine tenths seen once. The sequenced sample was CD4+ or CD8+ T cells sorted from blood, obtained in a trial of the OX40 agonist ivuxolimab. The receptors come from an adult with an advanced solid tumor such as melanoma, head and neck, liver or kidney cancer.

CDR3 sequence reads: CASSSTGGNYEQYF. The CDR3 coding sequence is TGCGCCAGCAGCTCGACAGGGGGGAACTACGAGCAGTACTTC. The chain links TRBV5-1 to TRBJ2-7, with 9 bases matching TRBD1. J lost 3 bases, V lost 3 bases, and 4 bases had no gene match. The germline V gene has CDR1 SGHRS and CDR2 YFSETQ. This CDR3 is built from 14 residues.

The J gene is TRBJ1-4, the V gene TRBV30; D is uncertain. CDR1 is GTSNPN, CDR2 SVGIG, per germline (reference sequence). The CDR3 spans 15 residues. V was clipped by 1 base and J by 4 bases, with 13 bases between them. The CDR3 bases are TGTGCCTGGAGTGGTAACAGAGGAAATAATGAAAAACTGTTTTTT. Translation: CAWSGNRGNNEKLFF. Using reference TRBV30 and TRBJ1-4 for the parts outside the CDR3, the full variable domain is SQTIHQWPATLVQPVGSPLSLECTVEGTSNPNLYWYRQAAGRGLQLLFYSVGIGQISSEVPQNLSASRPQDRQFILSSKKLLLSDSGFYLCAWSGNRGNNEKLFFGSGTQLSVL.

This chain connects TRBV6-5 to TRBJ1-2; D unclear. The CDR3 is 13 residues long. Germline V lookup: CDR1 MNHEY, CDR2 SVGAGI. Trimming removed 6 bases at V and 0 bases at J, with 8 bases between. CDR3 sequence reads: CASSRASNYGYTF. For the CDR3, the DNA is TGTGCCAGCAGCCGGGCCTCTAACTATGGCTACACCTTC.

The genes are TRBV10-1 and TRBJ2-5; D is undetermined. V shed 4 bases and J shed 2 bases, with 8 bases lying between them. Germline-derived CDR1 and CDR2 are WNHNN and SYGVQD (reference sequence). This CDR3 is 13 amino acids long. CDR3 in amino acids: CASSGGLQETQYF. For the CDR3, the DNA is TGCGCCAGCAGTGGTGGTCTACAAGAGACCCAGTACTTC.

The chain uses TRBV27 and TRBJ2-7; 12 bases line up with TRBD1. Per the germline V gene, CDR1 is MNHEY and CDR2 is SMNVEV (reference sequence). V dropped 10 bases and J dropped 5; count of bases not matched to a gene: 18. The CDR3 runs 17 residues. The CDR3 sequence: CATRPPLSGTGGHEQYF. CDR3 sequence (DNA): TGTGCCACCCGACCGCCTCTCTCCGGGACAGGGGGCCACGAGCAGTACTTC.

The chain carries TRBV6-4 and TRBJ1-2; no reliable D call. CDR1 and CDR2 from the germline V gene are MRHNA and SNTAGT. There are 17 residues in the CDR3. The V and J ends lost 0 bases and 4 bases respectively, with 18 bases between them. CDR3 nucleotide sequence: TGTGCCAGCAGTGACTCGAGGTCGAGGGAATGGGTCTATGGCTACACCTTC. Protein sequence: CASSDSRSREWVYGYTF.

This rearrangement joins TRBV5-8 to TRBJ2-3; D unclear. With 0 bases removed from V and 6 bases from J, the gap between germline ends came to 11 bases. This CDR3 is 14 amino acids long. The germline V gene has CDR1 SGHTS and CDR2 YDEGEE. This CDR3 is CASSLVISGDTQYF. The CDR3 DNA is TGTGCCAGCAGCTTGGTCATTAGTGGGGATACGCAGTATTTT.

V is TRBV29-1 and J is TRBJ2-7; possibly TRBD2 for D (5 bases). CDR1 is SQVTM, CDR2 ANQGSEA, per germline. CDR3 length: 12 amino acids. Trimming left V 1 base short and J 8 bases short, with 12 bases between. The DNA for the CDR3 is TGCAGCGTTGAAGTCCTAGCTAAACAGCAGTACTTC. It encodes CSVEVLAKQQYF.

This clone was detected only once. The chain recombines TRBV14 with TRBJ2-1, with D perhaps matching TRBD1 or TRBD2 (5 bases each). Trimming took 0 bases from V and 11 from J, leaving 14 bases between them. Germline V gene lookup returns CDR1 SGHDN and CDR2 FVKESK. The CDR3 sequence is 14 residues long. CDR3: CASSQDRTSGKQFF. The CDR3, as DNA: TGTGCCAGCAGCCAAGATCGGACATCGGGGAAGCAGTTCTTC.

The rearrangement uses TRBV7-7 and TRBJ1-6; the match to TRBD1 covers 8 bases. CDR3 size: 16 residues. Germline CDR1 and CDR2: SSHAT and FNYEAQ (reference sequence). CDR3 coding DNA: TGTGGCGGACCGGGACAGGCTAGCTCCTATAATTCACCCCTCCACTTT. It encodes CGGPGQASSYNSPLHF.

The chain is built from TRBV7-9 and TRBJ2-2; D gene ambiguous. The V end was cut by 5 bases, the J end by 5 bases, with 15 bases between. CDR1 is SEHNR, CDR2 FQNEAQ, per germline (reference sequence). This CDR3 comprises 15 residues. For the CDR3, the DNA is TGTGCCAGCAGCCTCGACGGCCGCTGGACCGGGGAGCTGTTTTTT. Amino acids: CASSLDGRWTGELFF.

The CDR3 DNA follows: TGTGCCAGTAGTATTGGTATGGGCGATAGCAATCAGCCCCAGCATTTT. Its translation is CASSIGMGDSNQPQHF. The V and J genes are TRBV19 and TRBJ1-5; no firm D call. The CDR3 runs 16 residues. Germline values: CDR1 LNHDA, CDR2 SQIVND (reference sequence). V gave up 3 bases and J gave up 0 bases, with 12 bases separating them.

This chain links TRBV30 with TRBJ1-5, with TRBD1 matching 10 bases. Per the germline V gene, CDR1 is GTSNPN and CDR2 is SVGIG (reference sequence). With 8 bases clipped from V and 6 bases from J, the junction kept 10 bases outside the gene matches. The CDR3 sequence is 14 residues long. The CDR3 DNA sequence: TGTGCCCAACCTTGGGACAGGGGCTTTCAGCCCCAGCATTTT. Its translation is CAQPWDRGFQPQHF.

The chain recombines TRBV5-1 with TRBJ2-5; the match to TRBD2 covers 7 bases. The CDR3 runs 16 residues. Germline V CDR1 and CDR2: SGHRS, YFSETQ. Losses at the gene ends were 2 bases for V and 0 bases for J; bases not matched to a gene: 7. CDR3 in DNA: TGCGCCAGCAGCTTAGGGGCGGGGGAGTACCAAGAGACCCAGTACTTC. It yields the protein CASSLGAGEYQETQYF.

V is TRBV12-5 and J is TRBJ1-1; the D gene is possibly TRBD1 (5 bases). Germline V gives CDR1 LGHNT, CDR2 FRNRAP. The CDR3 is 13 residues long. The V gene lost 8 bases and the J gene lost 4 bases, with 14 bases spanning the gap. CDR3 DNA sequence: TGTGCTAGTACAGACCCAGGGAGCACTGAAGCTTTCTTT. Amino acids: CASTDPGSTEAFF.

The J gene is TRBJ2-7, the V gene TRBV13; 10 positions match TRBD1. The CDR3 has 14 residues. The ends lost 6 bases at V and 4 bases at J; junction bases unmatched: 6. The V gene's germline CDR1 is PRHDT and CDR2 FYEKMQ (reference sequence). The CDR3 is CASRRQGAKYEQYF. The CDR3 DNA sequence: TGTGCCAGCAGAAGACAGGGGGCGAAGTACGAGCAGTACTTC.

This rearrangement joins TRBV13 to TRBJ2-7; D may be TRBD2 (6 bases). Germline CDR1 is PRHDT and CDR2 is FYEKMQ (reference sequence). The V gene lost 3 bases and the J gene lost 1 base, with 13 bases spanning the gap. The CDR3 covers 15 residues. The CDR3 DNA is TGTGCCAGCAGCTTTAGCGGCAGGCCTTCCTACGAGCAGTACTTC. Translated, it gives CASSFSGRPSYEQYF.

V is TRBV30 and J is TRBJ2-5; 11 positions match TRBD1. The CDR3 extends over 16 amino acids. Germline trimming cut 0 bases from V and 0 bases from J; bases unmatched to any gene: 3. Germline values: CDR1 GTSNPN, CDR2 SVGIG (reference sequence). As DNA, the CDR3 is TGTGCCTGGAGTGTACGGGACAGGGGGTACCAAGAGACCCAGTACTTC. Translation: CAWSVRDRGYQETQYF.

The gene calls are TRBV5-4 and TRBJ2-5; D gene ambiguous. Germline-derived CDR1 and CDR2 are SGHNT and YYREEE (reference sequence). The V gene lost 0 bases and the J gene lost 1 base, with 7 bases spanning the gap. The CDR3 is 14 residues long. In DNA form, the CDR3 reads TGTGCCAGCAGCTTGGCAGATTTCCAAGAGACCCAGTACTTC. It yields the protein CASSLADFQETQYF.

The rearrangement links TRBV19 to TRBJ2-2; TRBD2 aligns across 12 bases. The trim removed 2 bases at V and 5 bases at J, leaving 12 bases unmatched. From germline, CDR1 is LNHDA and CDR2 SQIVND (reference sequence). The CDR3 spans 19 residues. The CDR3 region is CASSILRTSGAGQTGELFF. The DNA of the CDR3 is TGTGCCAGTAGTATACTTCGGACTAGCGGGGCCGGGCAGACCGGGGAGCTGTTTTTT.

The chain is built from TRBV10-3 and TRBJ2-7; D is possibly TRBD1 or TRBD2 (7 bases each). The CDR3 runs 13 residues. Germline V gives CDR1 ENHRY, CDR2 SYGVKD. Deletions cut 7 bases from V and 6 bases from J, with 16 bases between. CDR3 sequence (DNA): TGTGCCATCACCGCCGACAGGGAGGGCGAGCAGTACTTC. Protein: CAITADREGEQYF.

The rearrangement joins TRBV19 to TRBJ2-5; 9 bases map to TRBD1. The J call is doubtful: the DNA matches TRBJ2-7 better. The CDR3 has 16 amino acids. Germline values: CDR1 LNHDA, CDR2 SQIVND (reference sequence). The CDR3 nucleotides are TGTGCCAGTAGTATAGTACACAGGGGGCGCGGAAACGAGCAGTACTTC. Translated: CASSIVHRGRGNEQYF.